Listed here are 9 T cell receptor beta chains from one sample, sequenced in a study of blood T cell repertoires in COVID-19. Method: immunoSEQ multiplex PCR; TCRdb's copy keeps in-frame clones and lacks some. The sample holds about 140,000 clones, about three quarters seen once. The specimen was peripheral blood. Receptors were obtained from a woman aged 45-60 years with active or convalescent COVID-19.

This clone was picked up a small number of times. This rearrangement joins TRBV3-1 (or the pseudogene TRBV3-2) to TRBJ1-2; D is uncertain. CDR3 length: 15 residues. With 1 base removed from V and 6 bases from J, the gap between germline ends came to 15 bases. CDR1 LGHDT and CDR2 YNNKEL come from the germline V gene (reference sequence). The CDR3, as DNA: TGTGCCAGCAGCCAAGGTAGGACTCCTCGTAATGGCTACACCTTC. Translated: CASSQGRTPRNGYTF.

CDR3 nucleotide sequence: TGTGCCAGCAGCTTAGGGGAGACAGGTTGGGTGATGAACACTGAAGCTTTCTTT. Its protein product is CASSLGETGWVMNTEAFF. This chain links TRBV7-2 with TRBJ1-1; weak D call: TRBD1 (6 bases). The germline CDR1 and CDR2 sequences are SGHTA and FQGNSA. V lost 1 base, J lost 0 bases, and 18 bases lay in between. The CDR3 consists of 18 residues.

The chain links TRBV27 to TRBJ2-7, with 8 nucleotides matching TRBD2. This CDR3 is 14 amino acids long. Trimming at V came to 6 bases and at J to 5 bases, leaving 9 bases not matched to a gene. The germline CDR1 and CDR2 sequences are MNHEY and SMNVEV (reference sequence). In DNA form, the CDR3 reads TGTGCCAGCAGCGACCGAAGCGGGAGTGACGAGCAGTACTTC. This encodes CASSDRSGSDEQYF.

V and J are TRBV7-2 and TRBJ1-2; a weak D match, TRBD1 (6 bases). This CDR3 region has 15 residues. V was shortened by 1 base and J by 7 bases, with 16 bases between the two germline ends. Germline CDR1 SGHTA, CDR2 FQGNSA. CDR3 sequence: CASSLGGQSGSGYTF. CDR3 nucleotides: TGTGCCAGCAGCTTAGGGGGACAAAGTGGATCTGGCTACACCTTC. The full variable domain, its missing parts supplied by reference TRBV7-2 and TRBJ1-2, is GAGVSQSPSNKVTEKGKDVELRCDPISGHTALYWYRQSLGQGLEFLIYFQGNSAPDKSGLPSDRFSAERTGGSVSTLTIQRTQQEDSAVYLCASSLGGQSGSGYTFGSGTRLTVV.

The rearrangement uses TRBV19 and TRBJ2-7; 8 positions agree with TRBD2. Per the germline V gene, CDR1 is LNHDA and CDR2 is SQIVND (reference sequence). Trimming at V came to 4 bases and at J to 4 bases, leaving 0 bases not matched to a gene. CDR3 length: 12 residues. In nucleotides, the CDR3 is TGTGCCAGTAGTACTAGCGGGTACGAGCAGTACTTC. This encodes CASSTSGYEQYF.

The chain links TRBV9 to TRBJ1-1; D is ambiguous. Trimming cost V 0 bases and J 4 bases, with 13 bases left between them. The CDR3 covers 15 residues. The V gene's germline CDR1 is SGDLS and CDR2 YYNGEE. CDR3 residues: CASSVGSPSGTEAFF. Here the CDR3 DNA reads TGTGCCAGCAGCGTAGGTTCCCCCAGCGGCACTGAAGCTTTCTTT.

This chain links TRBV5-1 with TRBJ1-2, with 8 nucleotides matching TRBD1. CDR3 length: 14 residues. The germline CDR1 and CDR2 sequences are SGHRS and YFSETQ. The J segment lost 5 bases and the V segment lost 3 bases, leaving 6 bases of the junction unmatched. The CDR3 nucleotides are TGCGCCAGCAGCTGGGGACAGGAAGGGTATGGCTACACCTTC. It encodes CASSWGQEGYGYTF.

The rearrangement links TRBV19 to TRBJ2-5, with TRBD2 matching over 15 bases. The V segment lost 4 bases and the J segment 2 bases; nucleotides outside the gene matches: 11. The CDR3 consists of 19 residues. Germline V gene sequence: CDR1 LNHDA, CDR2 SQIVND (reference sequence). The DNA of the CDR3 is TGTGCCAGTAGTAAAAGGAGTGGACTAGCGGGGGGGCGTCAAGAGACCCAGTACTTC. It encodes CASSKRSGLAGGRQETQYF.

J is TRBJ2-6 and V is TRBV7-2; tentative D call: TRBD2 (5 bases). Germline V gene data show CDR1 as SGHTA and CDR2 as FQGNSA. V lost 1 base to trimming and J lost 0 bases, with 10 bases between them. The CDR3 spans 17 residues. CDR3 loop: CASSLGRSISGANVLTF. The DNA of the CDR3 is TGTGCCAGCAGCTTAGGGAGGTCCATCTCTGGGGCCAACGTCCTGACTTTC.